This T cell receptor beta chain derives from a study of cytomegalovirus exposure and HLA in healthy donors. The PCR used 60 Vbeta and 13 Jbeta primers. Profiling relied on immunoSEQ multiplex PCR, and the TCRdb table lists in-frame clones only, not all of them. This table has fewer than 80,000 clones, about 76% appearing once. Study-level findings and limits: Roughly even sequencing depth across donors was the assumption behind the presence/absence analyses. A missense DCLRE1C variant was associated with V- and J-gene trimming of TCR beta chains in a later analysis, and an independent cohort replicated the association. 87-base-pair reads could not separate some V segments, including TRBV6-2 and TRBV6-3.

The J segment lost 1 base and the V segment lost 0 bases, leaving 7 bases of the junction unmatched. This CDR3 spans 17 amino acids. The germline CDR1 and CDR2 sequences are SGHDT and YYEEEE. Regarding this clone: Antigen specificity is unknown.

The sample comprised PBMCs. The sequence was obtained from a young man in good health and CMV-seronegative. This chain links TRBV5-6 with TRBJ2-3; 8 bases map to TRBD1. CDR3: CASSLGTGWVRTDTQYF. For the CDR3, the DNA is TGTGCCAGCAGCTTGGGGACAGGGTGGGTACGCACAGATACGCAGTATTTT. Together with reference TRBV5-6 and TRBJ2-3, the CDR3 gives the full variable domain: DAGVTQSPTHLIKTRGQQVTLRCSPKSGHDTVSWYQQALGQGPQFIFQYYEEEERQRGNFPDRFSGHQFPNYSSELNVNALLLGDSALYLCASSLGTGWVRTDTQYFGPGTRLTVL.